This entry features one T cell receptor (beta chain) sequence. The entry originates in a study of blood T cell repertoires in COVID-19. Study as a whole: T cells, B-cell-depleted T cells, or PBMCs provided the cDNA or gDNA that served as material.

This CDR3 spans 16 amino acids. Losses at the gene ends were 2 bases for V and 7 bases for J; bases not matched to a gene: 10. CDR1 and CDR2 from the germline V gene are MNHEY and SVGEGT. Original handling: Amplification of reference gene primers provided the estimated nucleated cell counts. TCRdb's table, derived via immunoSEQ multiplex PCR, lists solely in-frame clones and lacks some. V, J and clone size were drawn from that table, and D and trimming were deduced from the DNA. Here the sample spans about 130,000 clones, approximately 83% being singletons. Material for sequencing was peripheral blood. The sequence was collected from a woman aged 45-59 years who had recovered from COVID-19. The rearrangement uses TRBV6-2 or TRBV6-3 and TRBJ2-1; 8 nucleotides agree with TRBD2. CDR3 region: CASSYAGTSLRNEQFF. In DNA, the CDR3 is TGTGCCAGCAGTTACGCAGGGACTAGTCTCAGGAATGAGCAGTTCTTC.